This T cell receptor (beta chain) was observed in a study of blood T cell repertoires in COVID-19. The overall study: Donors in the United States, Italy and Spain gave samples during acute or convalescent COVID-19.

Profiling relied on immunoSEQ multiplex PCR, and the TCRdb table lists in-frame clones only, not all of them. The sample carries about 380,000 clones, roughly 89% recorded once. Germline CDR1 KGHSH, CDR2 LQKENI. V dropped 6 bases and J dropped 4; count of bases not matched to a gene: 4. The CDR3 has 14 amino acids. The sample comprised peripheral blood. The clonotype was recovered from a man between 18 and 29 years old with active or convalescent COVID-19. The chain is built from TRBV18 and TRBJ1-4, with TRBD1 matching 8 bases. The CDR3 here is CASSLDRGNEKLFF. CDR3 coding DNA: TGTGCCAGCTCCCTCGACAGGGGTAATGAAAAACTGTTTTTT.